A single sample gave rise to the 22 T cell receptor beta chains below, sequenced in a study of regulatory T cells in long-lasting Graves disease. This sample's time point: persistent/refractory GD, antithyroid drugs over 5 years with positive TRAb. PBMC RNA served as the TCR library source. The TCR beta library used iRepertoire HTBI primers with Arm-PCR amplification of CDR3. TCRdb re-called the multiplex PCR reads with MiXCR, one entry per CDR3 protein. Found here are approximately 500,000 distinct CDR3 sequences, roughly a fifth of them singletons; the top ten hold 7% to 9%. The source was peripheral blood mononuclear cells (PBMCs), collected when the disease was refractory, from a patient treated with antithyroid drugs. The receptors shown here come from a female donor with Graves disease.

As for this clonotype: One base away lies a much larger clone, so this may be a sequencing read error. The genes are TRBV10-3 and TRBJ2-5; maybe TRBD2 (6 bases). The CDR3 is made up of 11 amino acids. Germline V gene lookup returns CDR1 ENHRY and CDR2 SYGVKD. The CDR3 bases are TGTGCCATCAGTGATAGCGGCCAGGAGTTCTTC. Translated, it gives CAISDSGQEFF.

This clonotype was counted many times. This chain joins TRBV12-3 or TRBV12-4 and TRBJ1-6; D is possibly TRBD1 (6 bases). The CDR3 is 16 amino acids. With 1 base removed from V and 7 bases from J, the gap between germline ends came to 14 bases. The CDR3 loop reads CASSLGGGAENSPLHF. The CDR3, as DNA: TGTGCCAGCAGTTTAGGGGGGGGGGCCGAAAATTCACCCCTCCACTTT.

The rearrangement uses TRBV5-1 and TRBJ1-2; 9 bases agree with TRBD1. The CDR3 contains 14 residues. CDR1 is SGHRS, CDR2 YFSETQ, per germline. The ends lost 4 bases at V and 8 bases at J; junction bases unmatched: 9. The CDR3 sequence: CASSPSRDRDGYTF. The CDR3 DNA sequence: TGCGCCAGCAGCCCCTCCCGGGACAGGGACGGCTACACCTTC.

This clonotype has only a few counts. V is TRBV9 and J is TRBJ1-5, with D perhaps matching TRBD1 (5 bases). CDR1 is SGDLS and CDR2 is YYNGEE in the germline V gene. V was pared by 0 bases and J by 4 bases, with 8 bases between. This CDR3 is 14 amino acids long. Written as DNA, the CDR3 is TGTGCCAGCAGCGTAGGGCCAGGGAATCAGCCCCAGCATTTT. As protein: CASSVGPGNQPQHF.

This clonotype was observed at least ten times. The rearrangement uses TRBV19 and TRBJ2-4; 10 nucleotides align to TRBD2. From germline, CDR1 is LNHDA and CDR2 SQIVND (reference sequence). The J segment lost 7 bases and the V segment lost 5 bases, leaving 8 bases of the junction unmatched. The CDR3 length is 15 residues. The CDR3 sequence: CASSAIPAGGNIQYF. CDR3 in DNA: TGTGCCAGTAGTGCTATTCCAGCGGGAGGGAACATTCAGTACTTC.

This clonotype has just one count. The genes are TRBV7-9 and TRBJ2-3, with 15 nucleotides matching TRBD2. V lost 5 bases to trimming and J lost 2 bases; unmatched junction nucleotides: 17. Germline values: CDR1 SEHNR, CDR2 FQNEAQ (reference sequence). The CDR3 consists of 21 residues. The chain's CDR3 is CASSHIPGLAGGPRYTDTQYF. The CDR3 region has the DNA TGTGCCAGCAGCCACATTCCGGGACTAGCGGGGGGCCCCCGCTACACAGATACGCAGTATTTT.

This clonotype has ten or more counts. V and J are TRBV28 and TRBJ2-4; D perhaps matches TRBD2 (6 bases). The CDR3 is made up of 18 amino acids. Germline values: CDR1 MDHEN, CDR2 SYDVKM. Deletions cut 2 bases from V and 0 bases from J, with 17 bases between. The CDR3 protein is CASSLGFRGGLAKNIQYF. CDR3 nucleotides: TGTGCCAGCAGTTTAGGGTTTCGGGGAGGATTAGCCAAAAACATTCAGTACTTC.

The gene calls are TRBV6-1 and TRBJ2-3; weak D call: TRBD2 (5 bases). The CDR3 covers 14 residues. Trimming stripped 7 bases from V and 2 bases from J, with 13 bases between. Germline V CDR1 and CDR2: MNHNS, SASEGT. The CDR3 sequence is CASTQGSHTDTQYF. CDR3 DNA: TGTGCCAGCACCCAAGGGAGCCACACAGATACGCAGTATTTT.

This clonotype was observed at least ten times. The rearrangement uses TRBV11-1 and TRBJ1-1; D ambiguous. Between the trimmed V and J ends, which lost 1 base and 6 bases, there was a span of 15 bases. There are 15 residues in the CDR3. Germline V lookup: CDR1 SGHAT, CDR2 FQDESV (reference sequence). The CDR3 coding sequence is TGTGCCAGCAGCTTAGGGAATGGACGGGAGTCTGAAGCTTTCTTT. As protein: CASSLGNGRESEAFF.

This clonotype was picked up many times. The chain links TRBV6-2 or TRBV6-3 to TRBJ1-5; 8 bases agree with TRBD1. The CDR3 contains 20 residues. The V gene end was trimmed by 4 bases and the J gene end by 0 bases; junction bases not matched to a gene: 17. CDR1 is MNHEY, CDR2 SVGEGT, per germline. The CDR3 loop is CASSSPFGTGRGYSNQPQHF. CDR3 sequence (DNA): TGTGCCAGCAGTTCTCCCTTCGGGACAGGCAGGGGTTATAGCAATCAGCCCCAGCATTTT.

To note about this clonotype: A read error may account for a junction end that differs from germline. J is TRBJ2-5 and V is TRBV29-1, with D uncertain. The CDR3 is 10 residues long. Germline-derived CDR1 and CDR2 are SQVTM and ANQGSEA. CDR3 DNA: TGCAGCGCCGCACAAGAGGCCCAGTACTTC. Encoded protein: CSAAQEAQYF.

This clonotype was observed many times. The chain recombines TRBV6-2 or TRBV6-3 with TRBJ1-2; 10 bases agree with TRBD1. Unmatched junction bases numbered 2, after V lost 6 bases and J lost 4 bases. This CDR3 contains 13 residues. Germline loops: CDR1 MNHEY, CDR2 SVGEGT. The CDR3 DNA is TGTGCCAGCAGGGGGACAGGGGCCTATGGCTACACCTTC. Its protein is CASRGTGAYGYTF.

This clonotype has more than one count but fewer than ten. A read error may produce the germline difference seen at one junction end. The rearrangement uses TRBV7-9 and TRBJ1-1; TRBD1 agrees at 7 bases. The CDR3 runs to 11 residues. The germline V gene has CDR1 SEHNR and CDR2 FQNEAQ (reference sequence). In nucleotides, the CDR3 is TGCGCAGGGGGGTTTACAACTGAAGCTTTCTTT. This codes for CAGGFTTEAFF.

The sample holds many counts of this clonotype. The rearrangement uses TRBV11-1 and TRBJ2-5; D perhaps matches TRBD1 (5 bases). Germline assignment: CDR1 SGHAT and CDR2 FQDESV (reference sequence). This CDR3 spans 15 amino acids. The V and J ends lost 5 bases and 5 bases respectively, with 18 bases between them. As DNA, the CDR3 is TGTGCCAGCAGCCACAACCAGGGTCCGGGCGAGACCCAGTACTTC. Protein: CASSHNQGPGETQYF.

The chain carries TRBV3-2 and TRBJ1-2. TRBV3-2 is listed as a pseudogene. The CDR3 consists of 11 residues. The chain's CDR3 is CASIGASGYTF. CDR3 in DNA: TGTGCCAGCATAGGGGCCTCGGGCTACACCTTC.

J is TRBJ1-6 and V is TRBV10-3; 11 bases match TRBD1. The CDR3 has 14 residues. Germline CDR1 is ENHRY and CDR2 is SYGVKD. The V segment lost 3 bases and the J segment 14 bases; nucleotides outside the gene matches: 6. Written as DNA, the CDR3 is TGTGCCATCAGTGATGGGACAGGGGGTCTATCCCTCCACTTT. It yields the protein CAISDGTGGLSLHF.

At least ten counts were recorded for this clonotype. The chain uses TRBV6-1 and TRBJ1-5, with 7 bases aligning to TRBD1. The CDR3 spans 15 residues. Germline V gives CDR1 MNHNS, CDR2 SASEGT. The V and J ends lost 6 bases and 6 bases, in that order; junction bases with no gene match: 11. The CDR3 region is CASSPDRERSQPQHF. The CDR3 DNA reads TGTGCCAGCAGCCCCGACAGGGAACGGAGTCAGCCCCAGCATTTT.

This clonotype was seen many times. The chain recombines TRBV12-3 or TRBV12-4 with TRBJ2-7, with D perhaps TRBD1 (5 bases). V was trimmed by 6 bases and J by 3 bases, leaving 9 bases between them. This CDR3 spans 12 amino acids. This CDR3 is CASRSQGYEQYF. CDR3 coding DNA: TGTGCCAGCAGATCCCAGGGCTACGAGCAGTACTTC.

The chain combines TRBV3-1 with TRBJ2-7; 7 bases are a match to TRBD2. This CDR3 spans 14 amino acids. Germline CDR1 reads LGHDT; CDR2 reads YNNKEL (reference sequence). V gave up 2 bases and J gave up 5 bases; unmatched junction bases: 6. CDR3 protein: CASSQRGVADEQYF. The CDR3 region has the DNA TGTGCCAGCAGCCAACGGGGGGTTGCGGACGAGCAGTACTTC.

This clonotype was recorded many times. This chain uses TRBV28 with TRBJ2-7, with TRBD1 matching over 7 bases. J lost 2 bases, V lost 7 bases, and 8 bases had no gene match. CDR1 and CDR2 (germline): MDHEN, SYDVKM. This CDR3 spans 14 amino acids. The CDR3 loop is CASNLQGIPYEQYF. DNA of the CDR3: TGTGCCAGCAATCTACAGGGGATCCCCTACGAGCAGTACTTC.

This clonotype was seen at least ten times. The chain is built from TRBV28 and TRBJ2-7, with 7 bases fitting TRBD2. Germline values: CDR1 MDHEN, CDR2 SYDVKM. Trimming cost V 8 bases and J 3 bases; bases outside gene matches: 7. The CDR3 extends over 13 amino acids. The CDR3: CASGAGAHYEQYF. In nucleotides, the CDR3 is TGTGCCAGCGGGGCGGGAGCTCACTACGAGCAGTACTTC.

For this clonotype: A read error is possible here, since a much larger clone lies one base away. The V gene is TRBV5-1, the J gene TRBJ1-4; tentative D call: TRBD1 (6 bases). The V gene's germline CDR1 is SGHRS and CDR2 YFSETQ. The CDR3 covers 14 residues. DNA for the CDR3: TGCGCCAGCGGCTTAATCAGGGGCGATGAAAAACTGTTTTTT. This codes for CASGLIRGDEKLFF.